This entry concerns a single T cell receptor beta chain. This specimen comes from a study of blood T cell repertoires in COVID-19. Study-level background: The cDNA or gDNA used as material had been derived from T cells, B-cell-depleted T cells, or PBMCs.

Clones were sequenced by immunoSEQ multiplex PCR, and TCRdb holds only the in-frame ones, with some missing. The repertoire consists of 260,000 or so clones, with approximately 81% occurring once and the leading ten covering under 3%. The participants were between about 18 and 90 years old and came from under 25 US areas. The CDR3 spans 11 residues. Germline V gene sequence: CDR1 DFQATT, CDR2 SNEGSKA (reference sequence). V lost 6 bases to trimming and J lost 1 base, with 6 bases between them. The genes are TRBV20-1 and TRBJ2-5; no reliable D call. The sample taken for sequencing was PBMCs or T cells enriched from blood (not recorded which). The receptor's source is a woman in her forties or fifties who had recovered from COVID-19. Here the CDR3 DNA reads TGCAGTGCCGAAGCCCAAGAGACCCAGTACTTC. The encoded protein is CSAEAQETQYF.